This record concerns one TCR beta chain sequence. Generated by immunoSEQ multiplex PCR, the TCRdb table keeps only in-frame clones and is missing some. The repertoire consists of fewer than 400,000 clones, with roughly 85% occurring once and the leading ten covering around 3.4%. This sample was taken from a study of blood T cell repertoires in COVID-19. Study-wide background: The cDNA or gDNA used as material had been derived from T cells, B-cell-depleted T cells, or PBMCs.

Germline CDR1 reads MNHEY; CDR2 reads SMNVEV (reference sequence). CDR3 length: 15 amino acids. Between the trimmed V and J ends, which lost 4 bases and 1 base, there was a span of 8 bases. The V and J genes are TRBV27 and TRBJ1-6; D is ambiguous. The sequenced sample consisted of peripheral blood. The clonotype was recovered from a woman under 30 with acute or convalescent COVID-19. The CDR3 protein is CASSSEGSYNSPLHF. As DNA, the CDR3 is TGTGCCAGCAGTTCTGAGGGATCCTATAATTCACCCCTCCACTTT.